This T cell receptor (beta chain) emerged from a study of CD8+ T cells in alopecia areata. Looking at the study overall: Treated individuals took tofacitinib by mouth, 5 to 10 mg twice daily.

In the case of this clone: The target antigen is unknown.

RNA extraction and reverse transcription yielded cDNA as sequencing template. Some clones are missing from TCRdb's copy, which holds only in-frame ones; the method was immunoSEQ multiplex PCR. The data show about 180,000 clones, 65% to 75% seen once. V dropped 2 bases and J dropped 3 bases, with 8 bases sitting between them. Germline V CDR1 and CDR2: MNHNY, SVGAGI (reference sequence). The length of the CDR3 is 13 residues. Study findings and constraints: Scalp repertoires also include resident alphabeta T cells from normal skin. Patients shared TCRs less clearly than mice did, possibly for HLA-related reasons.

This receptor was obtained from a human donor with alopecia areata. The specimen comprised CD8+ T cells sorted from blood, sampled at week 0. The chain uses TRBV6-6 and TRBJ2-7; D gene uncertain. The CDR3 nucleotides are TGTGCCAGCAGTTACGAGAGGTTCTACGAGCAGTACTTC. Translation gives CASSYERFYEQYF.